Following are 16 T cell receptor beta chains from one sample sequenced in a study of T-cell memory formation after mild COVID-19 (dated by TCRdb to about 2021). Library preparation employed 5' RACE. Instrument on record: Illumina NovaSeq 6000. TCRdb reworked the public reads: Q25 trimming with fastp, MiXCR clone assembly, productive beta chains retained. CDR3 protein duplicates are merged, each entry listing the most common genes and DNA. This sample holds some 440,000 distinct CDR3 sequences; about 23% were observed only once. 9.5% to 15% of the sample lies in the top ten. The material sequenced was PBMCs or a T cell subset sorted from them (not recorded which). These receptors originate from an adult woman who had mild COVID-19 (a few samples of this study predate the infection). The sample titles of this study are shuffled in the database, so cell type and time point are left out; the donor was told from shared clones.

This clonotype was counted only a few times. The chain joins TRBV11-3 to TRBJ1-5, with 8 bases fitting TRBD1. Trimming took 1 base from V and 1 from J; bases not matched to a gene: 15. Looked up from germline, CDR1 is SGHNT and CDR2 is YENEEA. The length of the CDR3 is 20 residues. The CDR3 loop reads CASSLGHGQGEVRSNQPQHF. CDR3 DNA: TGTGCCAGCAGCTTAGGGCACGGACAGGGTGAAGTTAGAAGCAATCAGCCCCAGCATTTT.

The chain combines TRBV5-1 with TRBJ1-5; D is possibly TRBD1 (5 bases). Germline V gene sequence: CDR1 SGHRS, CDR2 YFSETQ. Trimming pared 4 bases from V and 0 bases from J, leaving 11 bases between. The CDR3 runs 15 residues. The CDR3 reads CASSEGSNSNQPQHF. The CDR3 DNA reads TGCGCCAGCAGCGAGGGGTCTAATAGCAATCAGCCCCAGCATTTT.

The V and J genes are TRBV12-3 or TRBV12-4 and TRBJ2-3; no clear D. This CDR3 is 14 amino acids long. Trimming removed 4 bases at V and 2 bases at J, with 10 bases between. The CDR3 DNA follows: TGTGCCAGCAGTTGGCTCCCCCCCACAGATACGCAGTATTTT. It encodes CASSWLPPTDTQYF.

Turning to this clonotype: A much larger clone differs by one base, so this may be a read error. This chain links TRBV13 with TRBJ1-1; D is possibly TRBD1 (6 bases). The CDR3 loop spans 16 amino acids. The germline V gene has CDR1 PRHDT and CDR2 FYEKMQ (reference sequence). In nucleotides, the CDR3 is TGTGCCAGCAGCACTCAGGTCCCACCCCGGGACACTGAATCTTTCTTT. It codes for CASSTQVPPRDTESFF.

The chain carries TRBV7-2 and TRBJ1-5, with TRBD1 as a possible D gene (5 bases). The V end lost 5 bases, the J end lost 1 base, and 12 bases lay between the germline ends. Germline loops: CDR1 SGHTA, CDR2 FQGNSA. The CDR3 sequence is 15 residues long. The CDR3 sequence is CASSPTALSNQPQHF. DNA of the CDR3: TGTGCCAGCAGCCCGACAGCGTTAAGCAATCAGCCCCAGCATTTT.

This chain connects TRBV4-3 to TRBJ1-5; weak D call: TRBD1 (6 bases). The CDR3 has 14 amino acids. The germline V gene has CDR1 LGHNA and CDR2 YSLEER. V was cut by 4 bases and J by 3 bases, with 10 bases left in between. For the CDR3, the DNA is TGCGCCAGCAGCCCGACAGGTTACAATCAGCCCCAGCATTTT. As protein: CASSPTGYNQPQHF.

This clonotype was picked up many times. The chain uses TRBV7-9 and TRBJ2-1; D uncertain. V lost 6 bases, J lost 4 bases, and 7 bases lay in between. Germline-derived CDR1 and CDR2 are SEHNR and FQNEAQ (reference sequence). This CDR3 contains 12 residues. This chain's CDR3 is CASSRDYNEQFF. CDR3 in DNA: TGTGCCAGCAGTCGAGATTACAATGAGCAGTTCTTC.

This clonotype showed up just a few times. This sequence joins TRBV4-2 and TRBJ2-3; TRBD2 agrees at 7 bases. The germline V gene has CDR1 LGHNA and CDR2 YNFKEQ. The V gene end was trimmed by 4 bases and the J gene end by 1 base; junction bases not matched to a gene: 5. There are 15 residues in the CDR3. The CDR3 nucleotides are TGTGCCAGCAGCCGCGGGAGTCCTGGCACAGATACGCAGTATTTT. It encodes CASSRGSPGTDTQYF.

In its sample, this clonotype was seen a few times. This rearrangement joins TRBV27 to TRBJ2-2; D remains ambiguous. CDR3 length equals 15 residues. Deletions cut 4 bases from V and 1 base from J, with 10 bases between. In germline, CDR1 is MNHEY, CDR2 SMNVEV (reference sequence). The CDR3 DNA sequence: TGTGCCAGCAGTTCCCGGACCGGGAACACCGGGGAGCTGTTTTTT. Amino acids: CASSSRTGNTGELFF.

V usage is TRBV7-6 and J usage is TRBJ2-7; D might be TRBD2 (5 bases). The CDR3 sequence is 15 residues long. Germline CDR1 is SGHVS and CDR2 is FNYEAQ. V was cut by 3 bases and J by 0 bases, with 12 bases left in between. The chain's CDR3 is CASSFHEADSYEQYF. Here the CDR3 DNA reads TGTGCCAGCAGCTTTCATGAAGCGGACTCCTACGAGCAGTACTTC.

This sequence joins TRBV7-3 and TRBJ2-1; D not certain. Germline CDR1 is SGHTA and CDR2 is FQGTGA. The CDR3 totals 15 residues. Trimming removed 3 bases from V and 2 bases from J, with 11 bases in between. The DNA of the CDR3 is TGTGCCAGCAGCTTTGGCGGATCTACCTACAATGAGCAGTTCTTC. Amino acids: CASSFGGSTYNEQFF.

The V and J genes are TRBV5-1 and TRBJ2-7, with D unresolved. Between the trimmed V and J ends, which lost 1 base and 0 bases, there was a span of 23 bases. The CDR3 has 19 amino acids. In germline, CDR1 is SGHRS, CDR2 YFSETQ. CDR3 DNA: TGCGCCAGCAGCTTGCCCCCCTTGGGATCAGTACTGAGCTCCTACGAGCAGTACTTC. This translates into CASSLPPLGSVLSSYEQYF.

This chain connects TRBV7-2 to TRBJ2-7, with TRBD2 identical over 12 bases. Germline V gives CDR1 SGHTA, CDR2 FQGNSA. V was clipped by 5 bases and J by 5 bases; unmatched bases: 10. This CDR3 has 16 residues. The CDR3 protein is CASSHSLAGGRHEQYF. As DNA, the CDR3 is TGTGCCAGCAGCCACTCTCTAGCGGGAGGGCGCCACGAGCAGTACTTC. The full variable domain, rest sourced from reference TRBV7-2 and TRBJ2-7, is GAGVSQSPSNKVTEKGKDVELRCDPISGHTALYWYRQSLGQGLEFLIYFQGNSAPDKSGLPSDRFSAERTGGSVSTLTIQRTQQEDSAVYLCASSHSLAGGRHEQYFGPGTRLTVT.

This chain uses TRBV7-6 with TRBJ2-1; TRBD1 aligns across 8 bases. J lost 5 bases, V lost 5 bases, and 8 bases had no gene match. The CDR3 is made up of 15 amino acids. Germline CDR1 and CDR2: SGHVS and FNYEAQ. CDR3 sequence: CASSTGQGLNNEQFF. The CDR3, as DNA: TGTGCCAGCAGCACTGGACAGGGCCTCAACAATGAGCAGTTCTTC.

The sample holds many counts of this clonotype. This rearrangement joins TRBV5-1 to TRBJ2-7; weak D call: TRBD2 (5 bases). Germline V lookup: CDR1 SGHRS, CDR2 YFSETQ. The CDR3 consists of 19 residues. V was clipped by 0 bases and J by 0 bases, with 22 bases between them. The CDR3 region has the DNA TGCGCCAGCAGCTTGGTTTATGGGAGCCGAACTACCGACTCCTACGAGCAGTACTTC. Protein: CASSLVYGSRTTDSYEQYF.

This chain connects TRBV20-1 to TRBJ2-7; D is undetermined. The CDR3 has 12 amino acids. With 4 bases removed from V and 1 base from J, the gap between germline ends came to 8 bases. Germline V gives CDR1 DFQATT, CDR2 SNEGSKA (reference sequence). Written as DNA, the CDR3 is TGCAGTGCTAACGCCGATTCCTACGAGCAGTACTTC. This gives the protein CSANADSYEQYF.